A single sample is the source of the 17 T cell receptor beta chains below, sequenced in a study of shared clonotypes between healthy human individuals. Measured with immunoSEQ multiplex PCR; TCRdb has only the in-frame clones, and not every one. Among about 2.4 million clones listed, 80% to 95% were seen once. Sequenced input: naive CD4+ T cells from PBMCs. Specified subset: CD45RA+ positively selected. These receptor sequences come from a young man in good health. Some clones in this sample may be carry-over from other donors' samples.

The chain links TRBV9 to TRBJ2-5; D uncertain. The CDR3 is 14 amino acids. V lost 0 bases and J lost 4, with 10 bases in between. CDR1 and CDR2 (germline): SGDLS, YYNGEE. CDR3 DNA: TGTGCCAGCAGCGTAGCTGAGCGAATAGAGACCCAGTACTTC. Amino acid sequence: CASSVAERIETQYF.

The V call is TRBV19, the J call TRBJ2-2, with D perhaps TRBD2 (6 bases). Germline V gene data show CDR1 as LNHDA and CDR2 as SQIVND (reference sequence). The V end was cut by 7 bases, the J end by 1 base, with 16 bases between. CDR3 length: 16 amino acids. The CDR3 sequence is CASKGRRVQNTGELFF. CDR3 DNA: TGTGCCAGTAAGGGGAGGAGGGTACAGAACACCGGGGAGCTGTTTTTT.

The chain is built from TRBV9 and TRBJ2-3; 13 nucleotides match TRBD2. Germline V gene sequence: CDR1 SGDLS, CDR2 YYNGEE. V lost 0 bases to trimming and J lost 4 bases; unmatched junction nucleotides: 5. The length of the CDR3 is 17 residues. CDR3 protein: CASSVELAGGPADTQYF. CDR3 nucleotides: TGTGCCAGCAGCGTAGAACTAGCGGGAGGGCCCGCAGATACGCAGTATTTT.

The V call is TRBV28, the J call TRBJ1-2; D is perhaps TRBD1 (6 bases). From germline, CDR1 is MDHEN and CDR2 SYDVKM. Deletions cut 7 bases from V and 7 bases from J, with 19 bases between. CDR3 length: 14 residues. The CDR3 DNA is TGTGCCAGCACCCTGGGGGGGGCGAGGAGTGGCTACACCTTC. This gives the protein CASTLGGARSGYTF.

The chain employs TRBV20-1 and TRBJ2-5; no definite D call. Germline CDR1 DFQATT, CDR2 SNEGSKA (reference sequence). The CDR3 is 11 residues long. Trimming took off 8 bases at V and 5 bases at J, with 12 bases between the two ends. The DNA for the CDR3 is TGCAGTTCCGAGGCGAAGGAGACCCAGTACTTC. This codes for CSSEAKETQYF.

The genes are TRBV6-1 and TRBJ2-5; 10 bases agree with TRBD1. The trim removed 2 bases at V and 9 bases at J, leaving 6 bases unmatched. Germline V CDR1 and CDR2: MNHNS, SASEGT. This CDR3 has 14 amino acids. The chain's CDR3 is CASSEPGQGWSQYF. Here the CDR3 DNA reads TGTGCCAGCAGTGAACCGGGACAGGGGTGGTCCCAGTACTTC.

The chain links TRBV7-9 to TRBJ2-3; TRBD2 agrees at 8 bases. CDR3 length: 16 residues. CDR1 SEHNR and CDR2 FQNEAQ come from the germline V gene (reference sequence). Trimming took 6 bases from V and 0 from J; bases not matched to a gene: 8. CDR3 sequence (DNA): TGTGCCAGCAGTTTCGATAGCGGGGCTAGCACAGATACGCAGTATTTT. It translates to CASSFDSGASTDTQYF.

A single count supports this clone. The chain links TRBV19 to TRBJ2-7; D might be TRBD1 (5 bases). Per germline, CDR1 LNHDA and CDR2 SQIVND (reference sequence). The CDR3 consists of 14 residues. Trimming pared 4 bases from V and 2 bases from J, leaving 12 bases between. CDR3: CASSSRVSAYEQYF. The CDR3 nucleotides read TGTGCCAGTAGTAGCAGGGTTTCGGCCTACGAGCAGTACTTC.

The CDR3 spells CASLGPNNEKLFF. CDR3 DNA: TGTGCCAGCTTAGGACCGAATAATGAAAAACTGTTTTTT. The V call is TRBV6-6, the J call TRBJ1-4; no clear D gene. Germline CDR1 is MNHNY and CDR2 is SVGAGI (reference sequence). V was shortened by 8 bases and J by 4 bases, with 11 bases between the two germline ends. The CDR3 is made up of 13 amino acids.

The V call is TRBV5-4, the J call TRBJ1-1, with D uncertain. CDR1 and CDR2 from the germline V gene are SGHNT and YYREEE (reference sequence). The germline V and J ends were trimmed by 0 bases and 0 bases, with 15 bases remaining between them. The CDR3 has 17 amino acids. For the CDR3, the DNA is TGTGCCAGCAGCTTGGGGGGTCTTTCCCGGATGAACACTGAAGCTTTCTTT. It specifies CASSLGGLSRMNTEAFF.

The chain combines TRBV13 with TRBJ2-3, with 11 bases lining up with TRBD1. Unmatched junction bases numbered 3, after V lost 6 bases and J lost 4 bases. Germline CDR1 is PRHDT and CDR2 is FYEKMQ (reference sequence). The CDR3 is 14 amino acids. The CDR3 region is CASRGQGAADTQYF. In nucleotides, the CDR3 is TGTGCCAGCAGAGGACAGGGGGCAGCAGATACGCAGTATTTT.

The sample holds a few counts of this clone. The rearrangement joins TRBV2 to TRBJ1-1, with 8 bases that match TRBD1. The ends lost 4 bases at V and 1 base at J; junction bases unmatched: 2. CDR3 length: 14 residues. In germline, CDR1 is SNHLY, CDR2 FYNNEI. The CDR3 spells CASSGQGWNTEAFF. In DNA, the CDR3 is TGTGCCAGCAGTGGACAGGGGTGGAACACTGAAGCTTTCTTT.

This chain links TRBV7-9 with TRBJ1-1; 8 nucleotides agree with TRBD1. The length of the CDR3 is 14 residues. Looked up from germline, CDR1 is SEHNR and CDR2 is FQNEAQ (reference sequence). V lost 3 bases, J lost 7 bases, and 7 bases stayed unmatched. DNA for the CDR3: TGTGCCAGCAGCTTTTCCGGGACAGGAGATGAAGCTTTCTTT. Translation: CASSFSGTGDEAFF.

The chain is built from TRBV11-3 and TRBJ2-5; D is possibly TRBD2 (6 bases). Germline CDR1 reads SGHNT; CDR2 reads YENEEA. V dropped 5 bases and J dropped 3 bases, with 13 bases sitting between them. This CDR3 is 14 amino acids long. CDR3 DNA: TGTGCCAGCAGCCGTGCGACGGGAGAAGAGACCCAGTACTTC. This gives the protein CASSRATGEETQYF.

The chain uses TRBV7-2 and TRBJ1-5, with D tentatively TRBD1 (6 bases). V lost 1 base to trimming and J lost 3 bases, with 7 bases between them. CDR1 is SGHTA and CDR2 is FQGNSA in the germline V gene. The CDR3 has 14 amino acids. This chain's CDR3 is CASSLDRANQPQHF. The CDR3 bases are TGTGCCAGCAGCTTAGACAGGGCCAATCAGCCCCAGCATTTT.

The chain is built from TRBV9 and TRBJ2-5; TRBD1 matches 7 bases. The J call may be in error: the DNA end matches TRBJ2-7 better. This CDR3 contains 14 residues. CDR1 SGDLS and CDR2 YYNGEE come from the germline V gene. The CDR3 region is CASSAGTVLDEQYF. CDR3 DNA: TGTGCCAGCAGCGCCGGGACAGTACTGGACGAGCAGTACTTC.

CDR3 DNA: TGTGCCACCAGCAGAGGCCCCAGGGGGAGTGGAAACACCATATATTTT. It specifies CATSRGPRGSGNTIYF. The chain links TRBV15 to TRBJ1-3; 7 positions agree with TRBD1. The CDR3 consists of 16 residues. The V gene's germline CDR1 is LNHNV and CDR2 YYDKDF (reference sequence). Trimming at V came to 1 base and at J to 3 bases, leaving 6 bases not matched to a gene.